These T cell receptor beta chains were read from a single sample in a study of T-cell reconstitution after alpha-beta-depleted transplantation in children. TCRdb recomputed calls from the PCR reads with MiXCR, one row per CDR3 protein. Of about 470,000 distinct CDR3 sequences listed, around two fifths are singletons. Source: PBMCs, taken before TCRalphabeta/CD19-depleted stem cell transplant. The receptors were sampled from a girl aged 2-10 years with aplastic anemia, due to receive a stem cell transplant. Each CDR3 is given with its conserved first and last residue. The D gene is left open where the match is weak. Rows may omit the clone size; those that give it use once, few, many or a size class.

CDR3aa,CDR3nt,d_gene,j_gene,v_gene,abundance
CATSRDRKGAVYNEKLFF,TGTGCCACCAGCAGAGATCGGAAAGGGGCCGTATATAATGAAAAACTGTTTTTT,-,TRBJ1-4,TRBV15,-
CASSPRLRQETQYF,TGTGCCAGCAGCCCTCGACTACGCCAAGAGACCCAGTACTTC,-,TRBJ2-5,TRBV12-3/TRBV12-4,-
CASSLERWGSPDNYGYTF,TGCGCCAGCAGCTTGGAACGTTGGGGGTCGCCTGATAACTATGGCTACACCTTC,-,TRBJ1-2,TRBV5-1,-
CSARRDRGPLDTQYF,TGCAGTGCTAGACGGGACAGGGGGCCGTTAGATACGCAGTATTTT,TRBD1,TRBJ2-3,TRBV20-1,-
CSALAGGPTQYF,TGCAGTGCTCTCGCCGGAGGTCCTACGCAGTATTTT,-,TRBJ2-3,TRBV20-1,-
CAISERGFPHGGYTF,TGTGCCATCAGTGAAAGAGGTTTCCCTCACGGTGGCTACACCTTC,-,TRBJ1-2,TRBV10-3,many
CSARRTSNQPQHF,TGCAGTGCTAGAAGAACCAGCAATCAGCCCCAGCATTTT,-,TRBJ1-5,TRBV20-1,-
CASSTLFGAAGGDTGELFF,TGTGCCAGCAGCACCCTATTTGGGGCGGCGGGAGGTGACACCGGGGAGCTGTTTTTT,TRBD2,TRBJ2-2,TRBV9,few
CASSQEATGQASGEQYF,TGTGCCAGCAGCCAAGAGGCGACGGGACAGGCCTCTGGGGAGCAGTACTTC,TRBD1,TRBJ2-7,TRBV4-2,-
CAISSTGPTHEQYF,TGTGCCATCAGTTCGACAGGGCCCACGCACGAGCAGTACTTC,TRBD1,TRBJ2-7,TRBV10-3,-
CASSPIPVEYEQYF,TGTGCCAGCTCACCAATTCCGGTGGAATACGAGCAGTACTTC,-,TRBJ2-7,TRBV18,-
CASSRDRGWHEQFF,TGTGCCAGCAGTCGGGACAGGGGTTGGCATGAGCAGTTCTTC,TRBD1,TRBJ2-1,TRBV2,many
CASSFESGGGTDTQYF,TGTGCCAGCAGCTTTGAATCGGGGGGAGGCACAGATACGCAGTATTTT,TRBD2,TRBJ2-3,TRBV7-2,-
CASSSSGCEQYF,TGCGCCAGCAGTTCCTCCGGGTGCGAGCAGTACTTC,-,TRBJ2-7,TRBV10-2,-
CASSFTGGRQPQHF,TGTGCCAGCAGTTTTACAGGGGGCCGGCAGCCCCAGCATTTT,TRBD1,TRBJ1-5,TRBV12-3/TRBV12-4,-
CASTSSQGGGQETQYF,TGTGCCAGTACCTCATCACAGGGTGGGGGTCAAGAGACCCAGTACTTC,-,TRBJ2-5,TRBV19,few
CASSWALSYEQYF,TGTGCCAGCAGCTGGGCCTTGTCCTACGAGCAGTACTTC,-,TRBJ2-7,TRBV7-9,few
CSARVDLESGEQYF,TGCAGTGCTAGGGTTGACCTCGAATCGGGGGAGCAGTACTTC,-,TRBJ2-7,TRBV20-1,few
CAGSLEPAEFSLTTYEQYF,TGTGCCGGCAGCTTAGAACCAGCGGAGTTTAGTCTGACGACCTACGAGCAGTACTTC,-,TRBJ2-7,TRBV11-2,-
CASSLVEGRQPQHF,TGTGCCAGCAGCTTAGTAGAGGGTAGGCAGCCCCAGCATTTT,-,TRBJ1-5,TRBV7-9,-
CASSQTDSSGAYEQYF,TGTGCCAGCAGCCAAACCGACTCTAGCGGAGCCTACGAGCAGTACTTC,TRBD2,TRBJ2-7,TRBV7-6,-
CASSLEPGLAVDTQYF,TGTGCCAGCAGCCTCGAGCCGGGACTAGCGGTAGATACGCAGTATTTT,TRBD2,TRBJ2-3,TRBV3-1,-
CASSYLGGNEQFF,TGTGCCAGCAGTTACTTGGGGGGGAATGAGCAGTTCTTC,TRBD2,TRBJ2-1,TRBV6-2/TRBV6-3,-
CSARERGSHNEQFF,TGCAGTGCTAGAGAACGGGGGTCCCACAATGAGCAGTTCTTC,-,TRBJ2-1,TRBV20-1,many
CASSSGQASMTDTQYF,TGTGCCAGCAGCTCCGGACAGGCCAGCATGACAGATACGCAGTATTTT,TRBD1,TRBJ2-3,TRBV11-2,-
CSVRAGGSDTQYF,TGCAGCGTTCGAGCGGGGGGGTCAGATACGCAGTATTTT,TRBD2,TRBJ2-3,TRBV29-1,-